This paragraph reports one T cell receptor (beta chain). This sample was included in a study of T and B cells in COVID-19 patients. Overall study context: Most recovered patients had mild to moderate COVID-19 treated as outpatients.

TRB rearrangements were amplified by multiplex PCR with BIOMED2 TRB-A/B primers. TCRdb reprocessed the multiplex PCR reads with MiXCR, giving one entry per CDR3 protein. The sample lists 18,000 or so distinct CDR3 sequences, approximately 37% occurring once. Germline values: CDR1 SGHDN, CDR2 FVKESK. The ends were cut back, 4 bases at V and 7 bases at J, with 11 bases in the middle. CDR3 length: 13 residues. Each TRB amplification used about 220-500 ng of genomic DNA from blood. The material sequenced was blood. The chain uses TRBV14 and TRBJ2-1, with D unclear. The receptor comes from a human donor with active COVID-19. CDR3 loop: CASSRPGLNEQFF. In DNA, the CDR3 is TGTGCCAGCAGCCGCCCCGGGTTGAATGAGCAGTTCTTC.